Following are 25 T cell receptor beta chains from one sample sequenced in a study of cytomegalovirus exposure and HLA in healthy donors. In the PCR, 60 Vbeta and 13 Jbeta primers were used. Using immunoSEQ multiplex PCR, the repertoire was profiled, and TCRdb retains in-frame clones only, with some absent. This table has about 130,000 clones, approximately 84% appearing once. Sequencing input: PBMCs. These receptors were collected from a woman aged 40 to 50 in good health and CMV-seronegative.

The CDR3 bases are TGTGCCAGCAGTGAGATCCCTGGGACTAGCGGCGCAACCTACGAGCAGTACTTC. It codes for CASSEIPGTSGATYEQYF. The rearrangement links TRBV6-1 to TRBJ2-7, with TRBD2 matching 11 bases. V was pared by 3 bases and J by 2 bases, with 12 bases of the junction left unmatched. The CDR3 has 18 residues. Per germline, CDR1 MNHNS and CDR2 SASEGT.

The gene calls are TRBV15 and TRBJ1-4; TRBD1 agrees at 7 bases. This CDR3 is 14 amino acids long. Germline loops: CDR1 LNHNV, CDR2 YYDKDF (reference sequence). Trimming took 0 bases from V and 8 from J; bases not matched to a gene: 3. CDR3 amino acids: CATSRDKTGEKLFF. CDR3 in DNA: TGTGCCACCAGCAGAGATAAGACAGGGGAAAAACTGTTTTTT.

The chain uses TRBV23-1 and TRBJ1-2; 8 nucleotides line up with TRBD1. TRBV23-1 counts as an open reading frame of uncertain function. J was trimmed by 2 bases and V by 4 bases; bases with no gene match: 6. The CDR3 has 15 residues. This CDR3 reads CASSLGTGVNYGYTF. The CDR3 DNA reads TGCGCCAGCAGTCTGGGGACAGGAGTAAACTATGGCTACACCTTC.

The gene calls are TRBV7-2 and TRBJ2-1; no reliable D call. This CDR3 region has 15 residues. CDR1 and CDR2 (germline): SGHTA, FQGNSA. V dropped 0 bases and J dropped 1 base, with 7 bases sitting between them. CDR3 sequence: CASSLADGSYNEQFF. For the CDR3, the DNA is TGTGCCAGCAGCTTAGCTGACGGGTCCTACAATGAGCAGTTCTTC.

This chain joins TRBV5-1 and TRBJ2-1, with D unresolved. Germline V lookup: CDR1 SGHRS, CDR2 YFSETQ. V was trimmed by 0 bases and J by 7 bases, leaving 11 bases between them. This CDR3 has 14 amino acids. CDR3 region: CASSLVMTINEQFF. The CDR3 DNA reads as TGCGCCAGCAGCTTGGTGATGACAATAAATGAGCAGTTCTTC.

The chain couples TRBV14 to TRBJ1-4; D uncertain. V gave up 4 bases and J gave up 7 bases, with 16 bases separating them. Per germline, CDR1 SGHDN and CDR2 FVKESK. There are 15 residues in the CDR3. The CDR3 DNA sequence: TGTGCCAGCAGCCCCATAGGAGGACGGGTTGAAAAACTGTTTTTT. It codes for CASSPIGGRVEKLFF.

This chain joins TRBV11-2 and TRBJ2-5; D gene uncertain. V shed 2 bases and J shed 5 bases, with 15 bases lying between them. Germline-derived CDR1 and CDR2 are SGHAT and FQNNGV. CDR3 size: 15 residues. For the CDR3, the DNA is TGTGCCAGCAGCTTAACTCCCGACACAAGGGAGACCCAGTACTTC. Residues: CASSLTPDTRETQYF.

This chain joins TRBV5-1 and TRBJ2-7; weak D call: TRBD1 (6 bases). The CDR3 loop spans 14 amino acids. V was pared by 3 bases and J by 3 bases, with 13 bases between. Looked up from germline, CDR1 is SGHRS and CDR2 is YFSETQ. CDR3 sequence (DNA): TGCGCCAGCAGCTCTCAAGGACAGATCTACGAGCAGTACTTC. Translating gives CASSSQGQIYEQYF.

This sequence joins TRBV6-6 and TRBJ1-1; D remains ambiguous. The germline V gene has CDR1 MNHNY and CDR2 SVGAGI (reference sequence). Trimming removed 6 bases from V and 4 bases from J, with 12 bases in between. CDR3 length: 13 amino acids. The CDR3 region has the DNA TGTGCCAGCAGCCACCAGCGATTCACTGAAGCTTTCTTT. The encoded protein is CASSHQRFTEAFF.

This rearrangement joins TRBV7-2 to TRBJ1-6; no clear D gene. The CDR3 consists of 14 residues. Germline V CDR1 and CDR2: SGHTA, FQGNSA. With 2 bases removed from V and 8 bases from J, the gap between germline ends came to 10 bases. CDR3 nucleotides: TGTGCCAGCAGCTTATCCGGTACCGATTCACCCCTCCACTTT. Translation gives CASSLSGTDSPLHF.

The V call is TRBV19, the J call TRBJ2-7; TRBD2 is a possible D gene (7 bases). The V and J ends lost 5 bases and 3 bases respectively, with 14 bases between them. Germline CDR1 reads LNHDA; CDR2 reads SQIVND (reference sequence). This CDR3 spans 14 amino acids. The CDR3 region has the DNA TGTGCCAGTAGTGGGGGGGCCATAGACTACGAGCAGTACTTC. Translating gives CASSGGAIDYEQYF.

This clone was seen a few times. The V and J genes are TRBV5-1 and TRBJ1-5, with D uncertain. This CDR3 contains 14 residues. The germline gives CDR1 SGHRS, CDR2 YFSETQ. V was shortened by 0 bases and J by 4 bases, with 8 bases between the two germline ends. The DNA for the CDR3 is TGCGCCAGCAGCTTGGGAACAGAGAATCAGCCCCAGCATTTT. Translated, it gives CASSLGTENQPQHF.

The chain links TRBV14 to TRBJ2-7; D gene unclear. Trimming stripped 0 bases from V and 3 bases from J, with 6 bases between. The CDR3 spans 13 residues. Germline values: CDR1 SGHDN, CDR2 FVKESK. The CDR3 is CASSQDSYYEQYF. CDR3 DNA sequence: TGTGCCAGCAGCCAAGACAGTTACTACGAGCAGTACTTC.

The genes are TRBV9 and TRBJ2-2, with 8 bases aligning to TRBD1. The CDR3 is made up of 14 amino acids. Germline CDR1 and CDR2: SGDLS and YYNGEE. The ends lost 1 base at V and 7 bases at J; junction bases unmatched: 3. The CDR3 reads CASSVQGQDGELFF. The CDR3 nucleotides read TGTGCCAGCAGCGTACAGGGACAGGACGGGGAGCTGTTTTTT. Full variable domain (rest looked up from reference TRBV9 and TRBJ2-2): DSGVTQTPKHLITATGQRVTLRCSPRSGDLSVYWYQQSLDQGLQFLIQYYNGEERAKGNILERFSAQQFPDLHSELNLSSLELGDSALYFCASSVQGQDGELFFGEGSRLTVL.

The V and J genes are TRBV30 and TRBJ1-1, with D possibly matching TRBD1 (6 bases). V dropped 0 bases and J dropped 3 bases, with 14 bases sitting between them. Germline-derived CDR1 and CDR2 are GTSNPN and SVGIG (reference sequence). This CDR3 has 15 amino acids. The CDR3 loop reads CAWSVNLAGDTEAFF. As DNA, the CDR3 is TGTGCCTGGAGTGTAAATTTAGCAGGGGACACTGAAGCTTTCTTT.

The chain couples TRBV7-9 to TRBJ2-3; D gene unclear. This CDR3 contains 15 residues. V was clipped by 5 bases and J by 1 base, with 13 bases between them. CDR1 and CDR2 (germline): SEHNR, FQNEAQ (reference sequence). CDR3 nucleotides: TGTGCCAGCAGCCCCCACGGGTTGGGCACAGATACGCAGTATTTT. Translating it yields CASSPHGLGTDTQYF.

The V call is TRBV2, the J call TRBJ2-5; 9 nucleotides line up with TRBD1. Germline-derived CDR1 and CDR2 are SNHLY and FYNNEI. The CDR3 runs to 12 residues. J was trimmed by 4 bases and V by 10 bases; bases with no gene match: 4. DNA of the CDR3: TGTGCCACACAGGGACAGGGAGAGACCCAGTACTTC. It specifies CATQGQGETQYF.

The gene calls are TRBV28 and TRBJ2-7; 7 nucleotides agree with TRBD2. The CDR3 runs 15 residues. Germline V lookup: CDR1 MDHEN, CDR2 SYDVKM. Germline trimming cut 5 bases from V and 2 bases from J; bases unmatched to any gene: 9. Written as DNA, the CDR3 is TGTGCCAGCAGTCTTAATTGGGGGGGAACCTACGAGCAGTACTTC. The encoded protein is CASSLNWGGTYEQYF.

The chain carries TRBV10-3 and TRBJ2-2; TRBD2 matches at 8 bases. The CDR3 covers 14 residues. With 8 bases clipped from V and 4 bases from J, the junction kept 6 bases outside the gene matches. Germline V gene lookup returns CDR1 ENHRY and CDR2 SYGVKD. CDR3 in amino acids: CAIWEAGVTGELFF. Here the CDR3 DNA reads TGTGCCATCTGGGAAGCGGGAGTCACCGGGGAGCTGTTTTTT.

This chain joins TRBV9 and TRBJ2-1; TRBD1 might be the D (5 bases). CDR1 is SGDLS and CDR2 is YYNGEE in the germline V gene. V was pared by 5 bases and J by 3 bases, with 12 bases between. This CDR3 is 14 amino acids long. The CDR3 protein is CASSSTQGYNEQFF. CDR3 nucleotides: TGTGCCAGCAGTAGTACTCAGGGCTACAATGAGCAGTTCTTC.

The chain employs TRBV4-2 and TRBJ1-4; unclear D gene. There are 12 residues in the CDR3. Germline CDR1 and CDR2: LGHNA and YNFKEQ. V lost 4 bases to trimming and J lost 7 bases, with 7 bases between them. The CDR3 DNA reads TGTGCCAGCAGCCCCCTGTCTGAAAAACTGTTTTTT. This translates into CASSPLSEKLFF.

This chain connects TRBV27 to TRBJ1-1, with a tentative D call TRBD1 (6 bases). V dropped 5 bases and J dropped 1 base, with 14 bases sitting between them. Germline-derived CDR1 and CDR2 are MNHEY and SMNVEV (reference sequence). CDR3 length: 15 amino acids. The CDR3 DNA reads TGTGCCAGCAGTCCCTTAGGGGGGGAGAACACTGAAGCTTTCTTT. It codes for CASSPLGGENTEAFF.

The rearrangement uses TRBV27 and TRBJ2-5; 10 bases map to TRBD2. Trimming cost V 5 bases and J 5 bases; bases outside gene matches: 11. The CDR3 runs to 16 residues. Germline-derived CDR1 and CDR2 are MNHEY and SMNVEV (reference sequence). CDR3 region: CASSSLAGVGGETQYF. CDR3 sequence (DNA): TGTGCCAGCAGTAGCCTAGCGGGAGTAGGGGGGGAGACCCAGTACTTC.

The chain couples TRBV27 to TRBJ2-4, with 7 positions matching TRBD2. The CDR3 sequence is 13 residues long. Germline V gene sequence: CDR1 MNHEY, CDR2 SMNVEV (reference sequence). V trimming: 2 bases; J trimming: 5 bases; junction bases outside the gene matches: 0. CDR3 coding DNA: TGTGCCAGCAGTTTAGGGGGGGAAAACATTCAGTACTTC. It is translated as CASSLGGENIQYF.

V and J are TRBV18 and TRBJ1-1; tentative D call: TRBD1 (6 bases). CDR3 size: 15 residues. Germline V gene data show CDR1 as KGHSH and CDR2 as LQKENI. V was trimmed by 2 bases and J by 1 base, leaving 11 bases between them. The CDR3 sequence: CASSPGETGNTEAFF. The CDR3 DNA sequence: TGTGCCAGCTCACCAGGAGAGACAGGGAACACTGAAGCTTTCTTT. The full variable domain, its missing parts supplied by reference TRBV18 and TRBJ1-1, is NAGVMQNPRHLVRRRGQEARLRCSPMKGHSHVYWYRQLPEEGLKFMVYLQKENIIDESGMPKERFSAEFPKEGPSILRIQQVVRGDSAAYFCASSPGETGNTEAFFGQGTRLTVV.